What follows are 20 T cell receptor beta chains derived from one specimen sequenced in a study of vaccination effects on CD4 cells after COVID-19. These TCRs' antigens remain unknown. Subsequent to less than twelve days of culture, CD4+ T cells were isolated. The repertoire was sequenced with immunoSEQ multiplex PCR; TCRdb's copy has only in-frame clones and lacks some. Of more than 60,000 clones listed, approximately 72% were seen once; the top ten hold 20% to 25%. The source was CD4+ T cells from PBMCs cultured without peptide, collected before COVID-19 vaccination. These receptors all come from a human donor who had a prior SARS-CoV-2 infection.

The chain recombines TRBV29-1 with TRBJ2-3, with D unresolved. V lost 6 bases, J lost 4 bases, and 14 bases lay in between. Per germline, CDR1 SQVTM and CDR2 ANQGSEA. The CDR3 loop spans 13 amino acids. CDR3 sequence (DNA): TGCAGCGTCCGCCCTCGGGCGGCAGATACGCAGTATTTT. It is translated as CSVRPRAADTQYF.

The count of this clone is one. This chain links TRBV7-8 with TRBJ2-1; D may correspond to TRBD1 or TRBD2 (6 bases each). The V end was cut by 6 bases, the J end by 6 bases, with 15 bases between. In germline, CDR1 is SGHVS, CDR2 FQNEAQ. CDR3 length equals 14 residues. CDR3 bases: TGTGCCAGCAGAGACCTGAAGGGGGGCAATGAGCAGTTCTTC. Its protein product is CASRDLKGGNEQFF.

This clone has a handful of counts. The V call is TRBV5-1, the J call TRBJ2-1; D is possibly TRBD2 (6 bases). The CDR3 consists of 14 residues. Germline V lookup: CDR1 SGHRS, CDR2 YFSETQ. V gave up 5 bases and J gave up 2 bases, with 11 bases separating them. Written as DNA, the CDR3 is TGCGCCAGCAGGGGTAGCGGAGCCTACAATGAGCAGTTCTTC. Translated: CASRGSGAYNEQFF. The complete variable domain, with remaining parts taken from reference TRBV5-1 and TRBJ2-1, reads KAGVTQTPRYLIKTRGQQVTLSCSPISGHRSVSWYQQTPGQGLQFLFEYFSETQRNKGNFPGRFSGRQFSNSRSEMNVSTLELGDSALYLCASRGSGAYNEQFFGPGTRLTVL.

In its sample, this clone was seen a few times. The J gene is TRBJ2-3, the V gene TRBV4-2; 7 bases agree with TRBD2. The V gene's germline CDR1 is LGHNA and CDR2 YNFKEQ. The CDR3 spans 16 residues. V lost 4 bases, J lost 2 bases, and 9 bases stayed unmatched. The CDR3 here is CASSPVWAGDTDTQYF. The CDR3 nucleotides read TGTGCCAGCAGCCCGGTATGGGCGGGAGACACAGATACGCAGTATTTT.

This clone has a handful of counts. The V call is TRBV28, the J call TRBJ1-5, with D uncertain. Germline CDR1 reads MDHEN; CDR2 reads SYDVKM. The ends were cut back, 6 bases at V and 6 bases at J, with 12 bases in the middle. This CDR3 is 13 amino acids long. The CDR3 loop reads CASSPPRTQPQHF. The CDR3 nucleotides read TGTGCCAGCAGCCCGCCCAGGACTCAGCCCCAGCATTTT.

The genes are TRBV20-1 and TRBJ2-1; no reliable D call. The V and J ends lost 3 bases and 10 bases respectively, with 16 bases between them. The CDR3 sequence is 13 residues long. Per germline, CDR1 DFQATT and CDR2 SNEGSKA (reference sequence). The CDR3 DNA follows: TGCAGTGCTAGTTCGGGCGCCCCGGCCGAGCAGTTCTTC. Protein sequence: CSASSGAPAEQFF.

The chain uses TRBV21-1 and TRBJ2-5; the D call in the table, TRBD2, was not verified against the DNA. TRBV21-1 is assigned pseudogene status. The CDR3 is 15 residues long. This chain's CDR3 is CASSRRNSAGETQYF. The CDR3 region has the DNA TGTGCCAGCAGCCGACGGAACTCCGCGGGAGAGACCCAGTACTTC.

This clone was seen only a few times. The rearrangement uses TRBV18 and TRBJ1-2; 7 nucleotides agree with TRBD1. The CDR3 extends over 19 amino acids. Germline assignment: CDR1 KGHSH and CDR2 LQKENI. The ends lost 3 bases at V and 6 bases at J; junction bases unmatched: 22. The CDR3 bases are TGTGCCAGCTCACCGATCGGGGTGCCGCGACAGGGTCGGGTTAATGGCTACACCTTC. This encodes CASSPIGVPRQGRVNGYTF.

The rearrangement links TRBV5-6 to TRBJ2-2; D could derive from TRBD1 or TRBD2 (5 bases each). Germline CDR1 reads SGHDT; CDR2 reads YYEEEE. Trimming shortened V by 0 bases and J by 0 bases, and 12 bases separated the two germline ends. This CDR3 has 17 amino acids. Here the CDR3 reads CASSLGSGTTNTGELFF. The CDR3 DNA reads TGTGCCAGCAGCTTGGGTTCGGGGACGACGAACACCGGGGAGCTGTTTTTT.

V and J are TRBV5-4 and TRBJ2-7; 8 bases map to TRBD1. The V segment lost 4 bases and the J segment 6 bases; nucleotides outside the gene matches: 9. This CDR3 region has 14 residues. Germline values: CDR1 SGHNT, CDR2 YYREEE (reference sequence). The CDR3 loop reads CASSAAQGGPEQYF. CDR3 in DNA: TGTGCCAGCAGCGCCGCACAGGGGGGCCCCGAGCAGTACTTC.

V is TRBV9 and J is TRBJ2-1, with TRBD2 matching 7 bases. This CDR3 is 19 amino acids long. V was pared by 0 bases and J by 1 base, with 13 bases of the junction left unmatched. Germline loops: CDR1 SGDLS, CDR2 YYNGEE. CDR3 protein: CASSVEGLAGATSYNEQFF. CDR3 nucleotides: TGTGCCAGCAGCGTAGAGGGGTTGGCGGGAGCCACTTCCTACAATGAGCAGTTCTTC.

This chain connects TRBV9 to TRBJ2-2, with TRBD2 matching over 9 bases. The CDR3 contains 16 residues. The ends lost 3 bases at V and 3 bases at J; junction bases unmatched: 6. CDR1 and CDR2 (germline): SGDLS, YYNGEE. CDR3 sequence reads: CASSEGLAGYTGELFF. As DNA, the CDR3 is TGTGCCAGCAGCGAGGGACTAGCTGGGTACACCGGGGAGCTGTTTTTT. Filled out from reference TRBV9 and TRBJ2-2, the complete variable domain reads DSGVTQTPKHLITATGQRVTLRCSPRSGDLSVYWYQQSLDQGLQFLIQYYNGEERAKGNILERFSAQQFPDLHSELNLSSLELGDSALYFCASSEGLAGYTGELFFGEGSRLTVL.

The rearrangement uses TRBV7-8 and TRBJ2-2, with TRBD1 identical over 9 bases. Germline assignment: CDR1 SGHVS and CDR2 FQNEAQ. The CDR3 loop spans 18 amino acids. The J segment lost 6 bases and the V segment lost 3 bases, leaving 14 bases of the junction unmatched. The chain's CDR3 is CASSFQFTYRGRAGELFF. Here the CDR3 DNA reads TGTGCCAGCAGCTTTCAATTTACATACAGGGGGCGCGCCGGGGAGCTGTTTTTT.

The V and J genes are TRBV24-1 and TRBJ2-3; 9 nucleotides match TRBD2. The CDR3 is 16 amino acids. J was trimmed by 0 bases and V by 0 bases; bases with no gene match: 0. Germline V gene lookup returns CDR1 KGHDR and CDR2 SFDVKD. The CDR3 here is CATSDLAGGSTDTQYF. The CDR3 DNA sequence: TGTGCCACCAGTGATTTGGCGGGGGGGAGCACAGATACGCAGTATTTT.

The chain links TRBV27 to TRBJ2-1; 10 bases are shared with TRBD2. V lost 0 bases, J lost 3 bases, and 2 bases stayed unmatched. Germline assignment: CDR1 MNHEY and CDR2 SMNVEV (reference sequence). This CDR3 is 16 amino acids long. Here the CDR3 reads CASSLSIAGGYNEQFF. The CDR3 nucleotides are TGTGCCAGCAGTTTATCGATAGCGGGGGGCTACAATGAGCAGTTCTTC.

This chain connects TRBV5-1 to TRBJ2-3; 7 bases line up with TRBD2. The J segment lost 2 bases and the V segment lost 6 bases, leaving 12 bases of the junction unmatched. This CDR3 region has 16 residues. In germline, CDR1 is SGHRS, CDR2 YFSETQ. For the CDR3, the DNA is TGCGCCAGCAACGACGTTGAGCGGGGCCTCACAGATACGCAGTATTTT. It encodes CASNDVERGLTDTQYF.

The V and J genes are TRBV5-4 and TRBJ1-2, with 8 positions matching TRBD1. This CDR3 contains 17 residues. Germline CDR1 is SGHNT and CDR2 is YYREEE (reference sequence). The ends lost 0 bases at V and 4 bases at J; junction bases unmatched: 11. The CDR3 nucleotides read TGTGCCAGCAGCTTGGGAGGAGTGGACAGGGTCAGCTATGGCTACACCTTC. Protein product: CASSLGGVDRVSYGYTF.

The CDR3 coding sequence is TGCGCCAGCAGTCATCCGGGGGGGGTAAGGTATGGCTACACCTTC. This sequence encodes CASSHPGGVRYGYTF. The chain has TRBV23-1 and TRBJ1-2; D is perhaps TRBD1 (5 bases). TRBV23-1 is an ORF, and what it does is uncertain. V lost 3 bases and J lost 5, with 16 bases in between. The CDR3 runs 15 residues.

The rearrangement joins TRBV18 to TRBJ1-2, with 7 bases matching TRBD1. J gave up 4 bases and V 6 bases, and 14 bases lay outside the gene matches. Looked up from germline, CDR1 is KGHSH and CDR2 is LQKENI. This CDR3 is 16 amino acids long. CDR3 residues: CASSPVGTELFYGYTF. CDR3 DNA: TGTGCCAGCTCCCCGGTCGGGACAGAGCTCTTCTATGGCTACACCTTC.

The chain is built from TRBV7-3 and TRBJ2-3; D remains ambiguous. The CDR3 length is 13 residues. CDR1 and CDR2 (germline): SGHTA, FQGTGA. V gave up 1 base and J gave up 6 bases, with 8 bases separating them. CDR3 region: CASSLSPADTQYF. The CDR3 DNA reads TGTGCCAGCAGCTTAAGTCCAGCCGATACGCAGTATTTT.